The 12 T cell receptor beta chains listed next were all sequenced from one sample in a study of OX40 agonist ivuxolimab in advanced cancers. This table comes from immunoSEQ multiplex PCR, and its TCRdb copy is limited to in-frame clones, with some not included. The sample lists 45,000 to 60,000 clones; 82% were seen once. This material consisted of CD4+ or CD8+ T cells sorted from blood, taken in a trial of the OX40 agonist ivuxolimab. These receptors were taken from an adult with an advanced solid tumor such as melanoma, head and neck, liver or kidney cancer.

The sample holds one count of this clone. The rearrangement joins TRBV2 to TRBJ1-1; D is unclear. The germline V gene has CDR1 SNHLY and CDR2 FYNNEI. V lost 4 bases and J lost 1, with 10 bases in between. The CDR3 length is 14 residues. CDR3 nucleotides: TGTGCCAGCAGTGGCCAGTGGGGGAACACTGAAGCTTTCTTT. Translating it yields CASSGQWGNTEAFF.

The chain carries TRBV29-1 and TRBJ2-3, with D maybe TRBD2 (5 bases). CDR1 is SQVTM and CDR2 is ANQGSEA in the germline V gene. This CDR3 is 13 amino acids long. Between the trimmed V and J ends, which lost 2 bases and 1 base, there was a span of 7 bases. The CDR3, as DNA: TGCAGCGTTGAATACGGGGGCACAGATACGCAGTATTTT. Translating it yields CSVEYGGTDTQYF.

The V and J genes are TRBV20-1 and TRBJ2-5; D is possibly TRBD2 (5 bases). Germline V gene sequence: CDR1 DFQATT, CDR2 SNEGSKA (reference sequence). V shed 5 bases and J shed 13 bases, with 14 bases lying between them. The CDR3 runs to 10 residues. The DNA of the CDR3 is TGCAGTGCTTCAGCCGGGATATCGTACTTC. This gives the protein CSASAGISYF.

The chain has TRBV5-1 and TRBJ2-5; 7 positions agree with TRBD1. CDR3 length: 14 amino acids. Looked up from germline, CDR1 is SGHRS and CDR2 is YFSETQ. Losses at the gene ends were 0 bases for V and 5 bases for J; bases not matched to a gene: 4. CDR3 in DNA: TGCGCCAGCAGCTTGGGACAGGGTGGGGAGACCCAGTACTTC. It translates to CASSLGQGGETQYF.

The CDR3 DNA reads as TGCGCCAGCAGCGAACGACAGACAACTAATGAAAAACTGTTTTTT. Amino acids: CASSERQTTNEKLFF. The chain uses TRBV4-1 and TRBJ1-4, with D possibly matching TRBD1 (5 bases). V lost 5 bases to trimming and J lost 0 bases, with 10 bases between them. This CDR3 has 15 residues. Germline loops: CDR1 MGHRA, CDR2 YSYEKL.

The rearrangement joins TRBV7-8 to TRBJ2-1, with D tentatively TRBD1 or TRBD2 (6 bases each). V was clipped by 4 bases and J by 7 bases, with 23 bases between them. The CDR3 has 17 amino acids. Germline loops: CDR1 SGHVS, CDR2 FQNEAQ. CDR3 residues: CASSWGRVGSQGNEQFF. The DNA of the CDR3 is TGTGCCAGCAGCTGGGGACGGGTCGGGAGTCAGGGGAATGAGCAGTTCTTC.

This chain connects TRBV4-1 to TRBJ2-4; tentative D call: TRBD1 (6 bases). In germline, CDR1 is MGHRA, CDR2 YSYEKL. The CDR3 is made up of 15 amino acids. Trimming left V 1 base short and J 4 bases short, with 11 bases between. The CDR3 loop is CASSQGGLRKNIQYF. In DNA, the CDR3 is TGCGCCAGCAGCCAAGGGGGGCTAAGGAAAAACATTCAGTACTTC.

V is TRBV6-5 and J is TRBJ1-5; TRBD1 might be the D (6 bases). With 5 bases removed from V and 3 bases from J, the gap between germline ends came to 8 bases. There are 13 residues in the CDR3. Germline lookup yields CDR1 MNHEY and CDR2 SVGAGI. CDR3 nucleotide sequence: TGTGCCAGCAGTCGGACAGACAATCAGCCCCAGCATTTT. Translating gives CASSRTDNQPQHF.

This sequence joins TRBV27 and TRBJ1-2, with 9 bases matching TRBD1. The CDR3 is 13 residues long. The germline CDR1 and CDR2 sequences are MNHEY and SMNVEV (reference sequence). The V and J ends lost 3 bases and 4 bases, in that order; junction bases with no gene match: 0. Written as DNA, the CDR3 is TGTGCCAGCAGTTTGACAGGGGGCTATGGCTACACCTTC. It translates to CASSLTGGYGYTF.

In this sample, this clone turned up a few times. The DNA for the CDR3 is TGTGCCAGCAGCTTAGGGGCGGGGACAGATACGCAGTATTTT. This encodes CASSLGAGTDTQYF. The V call is TRBV7-9, the J call TRBJ2-3, with D perhaps TRBD2 (6 bases). The V end was cut by 1 base, the J end by 3 bases, with 8 bases between. Germline V lookup: CDR1 SEHNR, CDR2 FQNEAQ (reference sequence). The CDR3 extends over 14 amino acids.

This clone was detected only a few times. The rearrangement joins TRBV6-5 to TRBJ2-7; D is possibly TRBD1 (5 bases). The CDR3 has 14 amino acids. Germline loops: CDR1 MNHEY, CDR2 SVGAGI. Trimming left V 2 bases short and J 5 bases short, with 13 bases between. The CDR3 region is CASSYGAGRDEQYF. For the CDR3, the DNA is TGTGCCAGCAGTTACGGAGCAGGCAGGGACGAGCAGTACTTC.

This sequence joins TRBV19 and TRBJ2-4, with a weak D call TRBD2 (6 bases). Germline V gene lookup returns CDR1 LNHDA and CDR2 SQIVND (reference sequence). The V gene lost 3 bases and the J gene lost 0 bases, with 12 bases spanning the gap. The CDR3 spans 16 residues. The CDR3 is CASSMLGGVAKNIQYF. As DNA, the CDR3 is TGTGCCAGTAGTATGTTGGGGGGAGTAGCCAAAAACATTCAGTACTTC.